This T cell receptor beta chain was recorded in a study of regulatory T cells in long-lasting Graves disease. Library construction for TCR beta used iRepertoire HTBI primers and Arm-PCR of CDR3 regions. TCRdb used MiXCR to reprocess the multiplex PCR reads, holding one entry per CDR3 protein. The data contain under 250,000 distinct CDR3 sequences, 20% of them seen just once; the ten biggest clones take up approximately 13%. At least ten counts were recorded for this clonotype. Sample time point: newly diagnosed GD, antithyroid drugs for less than 3 months. Isolated PBMC RNA provided the starting material for the TCR library. EDTA tubes collected roughly 9 milliliters of peripheral blood. Trimming took off 2 bases at V and 4 bases at J, with 12 bases between the two ends. Germline V CDR1 and CDR2: KGHSH, LQKENI. This CDR3 contains 15 residues.

The source material was peripheral blood mononuclear cells (PBMCs), sampled at new diagnosis, from a patient treated with antithyroid drugs. The chain recombines TRBV18 with TRBJ1-3, with no clear D. The sequence came from a female donor with Graves disease. The CDR3 is CASSPRLERGNTIYF. CDR3 sequence (DNA): TGTGCCAGCTCACCAAGGTTGGAGAGGGGAAACACCATATATTTT.